These 18 T cell receptor beta chains came from one sample sequenced in a study of T cell repertoires in cytomegalovirus infection. These receptors are not linked to any known antigen. TCRdb analysed the reads with MiXCR anew, one entry per CDR3 protein. The sample carries about 890,000 distinct CDR3 sequences, approximately 31% recorded once. The material was cultured CD8+ T cells from PBMCs, obtained from culture after CMV antigen stimulation. The receptors stem from a human donor in good health (CMV status not recorded). Some clones in this sample may be carry-over from other donors' samples.

This clonotype appeared many times. The chain has TRBV7-6 and TRBJ2-7, with D tentatively TRBD1 or TRBD2 (7 bases each). CDR3 size: 14 residues. V shed 5 bases and J shed 3 bases, with 14 bases lying between them. The germline V gene has CDR1 SGHVS and CDR2 FNYEAQ. The CDR3 DNA sequence: TGTGCCAGCAGCCCAGGGGGGGGACTCTACGAGCAGTACTTC. It is translated as CASSPGGGLYEQYF. The whole variable domain, remainder taken from reference TRBV7-6 and TRBJ2-7, is GAGVSQSPRYKVTKRGQDVALRCDPISGHVSLYWYRQALGQGPEFLTYFNYEAQQDKSGLPNDRFSAERPEGSISTLTIQRTEQRDSAMYRCASSPGGGLYEQYFGPGTRLTVT.

About this clonotype: The CDR3 carries no conserved terminal phenylalanine or tryptophan, so it likely arises from a read error. The rearrangement joins TRBV7-8 to TRBJ2-2, with 11 bases aligning to TRBD2. The CDR3 is 18 amino acids. Unmatched junction bases numbered 9, after V lost 2 bases and J lost 4 bases. Germline loops: CDR1 SGHVS, CDR2 FQNEAQ. Here the CDR3 reads CASSLRETSGVGTGELFS. CDR3 coding DNA: TGTGCCAGCAGCTTAAGGGAGACTAGCGGGGTTGGCACCGGGGAGCTGTTTTCT.

This clonotype appeared many times. The V gene is TRBV12-3 or TRBV12-4, the J gene TRBJ2-7; D is uncertain. The ends were cut back, 5 bases at V and 1 base at J, with 9 bases in the middle. The CDR3 runs 13 residues. The CDR3 nucleotides are TGTGCCAGCAGTGCAACAGAGTCCTACGAGCAGTACTTC. Its translation is CASSATESYEQYF.

This clonotype was counted only a few times. The rearrangement joins TRBV7-6 to TRBJ1-2; 8 bases are shared with TRBD1. J lost 7 bases, V lost 5 bases, and 18 bases had no gene match. The CDR3 is 17 amino acids. Germline V lookup: CDR1 SGHVS, CDR2 FNYEAQ. This CDR3 reads CASSPGAGGGYPSGYTF. The CDR3 DNA sequence: TGTGCCAGCAGCCCCGGTGCAGGGGGCGGTTACCCCTCTGGCTACACCTTC.

This clonotype was seen once. V and J are TRBV10-3 and TRBJ1-6, with TRBD1 identical over 7 bases. In germline, CDR1 is ENHRY, CDR2 SYGVKD. V shed 6 bases and J 0 bases; nucleotides not matched to a gene: 8. The CDR3 totals 17 residues. The CDR3 region is CAIRPGTAHSYNSPLHF. The CDR3 DNA sequence: TGTGCCATCAGGCCCGGGACAGCACACTCCTATAATTCACCCCTCCACTTT.

Comment on this clonotype: A much more abundant neighbour one base away suggests this may be a read error. In this CDR3 the conserved last residue, phenylalanine or tryptophan, is missing, so a read error is likely. This chain joins TRBV7-6 and TRBJ2-7; D may match TRBD1 or TRBD2 (5 bases each). The V end was cut by 1 base, the J end by 7 bases, with 20 bases between. Germline loops: CDR1 SGHVS, CDR2 FNYEAQ. The CDR3 is 16 residues long. CDR3 protein: CASSLGPSGSRREQYL. CDR3 in DNA: TGTGCCAGCAGCTTAGGGCCATCAGGGAGTCGAAGGGAGCAGTACCTC.

The rearrangement joins TRBV5-6 to TRBJ2-3, with 9 bases that match TRBD1. The CDR3 loop spans 15 amino acids. Germline loops: CDR1 SGHDT, CDR2 YYEEEE. V lost 5 bases to trimming and J lost 2 bases; unmatched junction nucleotides: 6. The chain's CDR3 is CASSSGTGYTDTQYF. In DNA form, the CDR3 reads TGTGCCAGCAGTTCAGGGACAGGGTACACAGATACGCAGTATTTT.

The rearrangement links TRBV7-3 to TRBJ2-2; D gene ambiguous. The ends were cut back, 0 bases at V and 6 bases at J, with 11 bases in the middle. The CDR3 covers 15 residues. CDR1 SGHTA and CDR2 FQGTGA come from the germline V gene. The CDR3 sequence: CASSLTGSGAGELFF. In DNA, the CDR3 is TGTGCCAGCAGCTTAACTGGGTCAGGCGCCGGGGAGCTGTTTTTT.

The gene calls are TRBV13 and TRBJ1-1; D is uncertain. Between the trimmed V and J ends, which lost 1 base and 0 bases, there was a span of 9 bases. The CDR3 is 15 residues long. The germline gives CDR1 PRHDT, CDR2 FYEKMQ (reference sequence). CDR3 in amino acids: CASSLDFGLNTEAFF. The CDR3 DNA reads as TGTGCCAGCAGCTTAGATTTTGGCTTGAACACTGAAGCTTTCTTT.

This clonotype was counted between two and nine times. CDR3 coding DNA: TGTGCCAGCAGTCCAACTATCTCTGGGGCCAACGTCCTGACTTTC. Protein sequence: CASSPTISGANVLTF. V usage is TRBV27 and J usage is TRBJ2-6, with D uncertain. The V and J ends lost 5 bases and 0 bases respectively, with 8 bases between them. Looked up from germline, CDR1 is MNHEY and CDR2 is SMNVEV (reference sequence). The CDR3 consists of 15 residues.

This clonotype was observed a handful of times. CDR3: CASTHGQGGYNEQFF. The CDR3 bases are TGCGCCAGCACCCACGGGCAGGGTGGGTACAATGAGCAGTTCTTC. The chain carries TRBV4-1 and TRBJ2-1, with a tentative D call TRBD1 (5 bases). V gave up 7 bases and J gave up 4 bases, with 17 bases separating them. This CDR3 comprises 15 residues. The germline V gene has CDR1 MGHRA and CDR2 YSYEKL.

The rearrangement uses TRBV27 and TRBJ1-5; 7 nucleotides line up with TRBD1. Germline CDR1 and CDR2: MNHEY and SMNVEV (reference sequence). After removal of 5 bases from V and 6 bases from J, the junction contained 10 bases not matched to a gene. The length of the CDR3 is 15 residues. As DNA, the CDR3 is TGTGCCAGCAGTAAAAACAGGGGTTCGGTTCAGCCCCAGCATTTT. It codes for CASSKNRGSVQPQHF.

J is TRBJ1-5 and V is TRBV20-1; D gene ambiguous. The CDR3 contains 16 residues. From germline, CDR1 is DFQATT and CDR2 SNEGSKA (reference sequence). V was clipped by 0 bases and J by 6 bases, with 18 bases between them. Here the CDR3 DNA reads TGCAGTGCTAGAGATCGGGAGGGTAGGCACTCTCAGCCCCAGCATTTT. This translates into CSARDREGRHSQPQHF.

This clonotype came up a few times. The chain carries TRBV7-9 and TRBJ1-2, with a tentative D call TRBD1 (5 bases). Germline V gives CDR1 SEHNR, CDR2 FQNEAQ (reference sequence). The CDR3 spans 16 residues. V shed 0 bases and J shed 6 bases, with 17 bases lying between them. This chain's CDR3 is CASSLARSGPGDGYTF. CDR3 DNA sequence: TGTGCCAGCAGCTTAGCGCGGTCAGGGCCCGGAGATGGCTACACCTTC.

In this sample, this clonotype turned up a few times. CDR3 sequence: CASGLTGGNQPQHF. The CDR3 nucleotides are TGTGCCAGCGGTTTAACAGGGGGGAATCAGCCCCAGCATTTT. The gene calls are TRBV6-1 and TRBJ1-5; 8 bases align to TRBD1. Germline CDR1 and CDR2: MNHNS and SASEGT. V dropped 8 bases and J dropped 4; count of bases not matched to a gene: 7. The CDR3 consists of 14 residues.

The chain recombines TRBV12-3 or TRBV12-4 with TRBJ2-1; D might be TRBD1 or TRBD2, each matching 5 bases. The CDR3 spans 16 residues. With 7 bases removed from V and 8 bases from J, the gap between germline ends came to 24 bases. The CDR3 sequence is CASTRTPGPLTDEQFF. The CDR3 DNA reads TGTGCCAGCACCCGAACCCCGGGGCCACTCACAGATGAGCAGTTCTTC.

There are a few counts of this clonotype. The genes are TRBV2 and TRBJ2-1; 7 nucleotides line up with TRBD2. The CDR3 consists of 16 residues. CDR1 and CDR2 (germline): SNHLY, FYNNEI. The junction had 6 bases not matched to a gene; V was cut back by 3 bases and J by 1 base. This CDR3 is CASSDFSSGSYNEQFF. The CDR3 DNA reads as TGTGCCAGCAGTGATTTTAGTAGCGGGTCCTACAATGAGCAGTTCTTC.

This clonotype was counted a few times. The chain has TRBV7-6 and TRBJ2-5; possibly TRBD1 for D (5 bases). Trimming removed 4 bases from V and 5 bases from J, with 14 bases in between. Per germline, CDR1 SGHVS and CDR2 FNYEAQ. This CDR3 is 14 amino acids long. CDR3 sequence (DNA): TGTGCCAGCAGCTATGGACAAGTAGGGGAGACCCAGTACTTC. Protein sequence: CASSYGQVGETQYF.